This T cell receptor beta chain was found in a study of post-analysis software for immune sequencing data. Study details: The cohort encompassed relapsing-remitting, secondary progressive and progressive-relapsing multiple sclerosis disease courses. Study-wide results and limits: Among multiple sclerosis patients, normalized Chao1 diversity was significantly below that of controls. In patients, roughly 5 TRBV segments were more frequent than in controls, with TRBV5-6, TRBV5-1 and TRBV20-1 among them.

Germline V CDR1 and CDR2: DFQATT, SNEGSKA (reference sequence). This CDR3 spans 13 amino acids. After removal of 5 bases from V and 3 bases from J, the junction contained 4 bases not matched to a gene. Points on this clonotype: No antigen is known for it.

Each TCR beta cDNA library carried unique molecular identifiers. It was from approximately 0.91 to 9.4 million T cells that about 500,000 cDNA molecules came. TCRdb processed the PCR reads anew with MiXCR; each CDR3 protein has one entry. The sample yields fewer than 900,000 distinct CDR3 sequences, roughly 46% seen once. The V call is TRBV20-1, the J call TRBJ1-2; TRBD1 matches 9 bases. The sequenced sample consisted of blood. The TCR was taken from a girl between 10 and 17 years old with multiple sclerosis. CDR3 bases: TGCAGTGCTCCTCGGGACAGGGACTATGGCTACACCTTC. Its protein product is CSAPRDRDYGYTF.